The present entry profiles one TCR beta chain with its context. This clone was seen only once. It lacks a known antigen. Base qualities are not at hand, and no much larger clone is one base apart. This record belongs to a study of shared clonotypes between healthy human individuals (TCRdb year 2020). Study-wide context: The cohort included a few men and two women between 18 and 49 years of age. For each donor, three plates each were used for CD4 naive and CD4 memory, two plates were used for CD8 naive, and one plate was used for CD8 memory. The study deeply sequenced blood TCR repertoires of about 5 healthy adults to estimate repertoire size and the extent of clonotype sharing between individuals. To increase sequencing depth and limit assay-specific biases, TCR repertoire library preparation and sequencing were carried out by different laboratories using diverse techniques. Each donor's leukapheresis produced roughly between roughly 0.85 and 9.5 billion PBMCs.

The CDR3 sequence holds 13 residues, the cysteine and phenylalanine included. CDR3 DNA only is kept here, 39 bases in frame from base 1. The junction shows trimming of 5 bases on V and 4 bases on J, plus 9 bases between the germline ends. The germline V gene provides CDR1 MNHNS and CDR2 SASEGT. What the research found in general, with its limitations: Clonotypes shared by all four sorted-subset donors showed higher generation probabilities than non-shared clonotypes. Even with the large sequencing depth, rarefaction of the sorted-subset datasets indicated that sequencing was incomplete. Naive subsets generally had larger estimated clonotype richness than memory subsets. Sampling was limited to blood, and TCR repertoires in tissue likely differ from TCR repertoires in blood. When four donors were compared, the shared fraction of clonotypes was about 5.4% for naive CD4, 3.5% to 4% for naive CD8, roughly 2.5% for memory CD4, and around 0.37% for memory CD8. Pairwise subsampling led to the expectation that sequencing depth would affect the degree of clonotype sharing among donors. Because the study included a small number of donors, the genetic and exposure-history diversity represented was limited.

Using the deep immunoSEQ assay, multiplex PCR amplified TCR CDR3 regions from genomic DNA. For each cell subset, the extracted genomic DNA was distributed evenly across all wells of several immunoSEQ 96-well plates, and each plate served as one replicate. For sorted subsets, roughly 0.2 ug genomic DNA, equal to about 30,000 T cell genomes, was loaded into each replicate PCR. The purified libraries were quantified using a Qubit 3.0 fluorometer, sized with a Bioanalyzer 2100, and then quantified again using the KAPA Library Quantification kit. A separate single-read 150-cycle Illumina NextSeq 550 flow cell was used to sequence each immunoSEQ 96-well plate. The paper's data handling went like this. Because the immunoSEQ output included only junctional sequences and no quality scores, the filtering could not be the same as the filtering used for full-length reads. To assign V/J genes and CDR3, sequences were annotated against IMGT germline references using PyIR, a Python wrapper for IgBLAST v1.9. Reads were filtered out if the reads had weak V/J assignments (E-value above 1e-6), no CDR3, stop codons, out-of-frame junctions, or ambiguous translated residues. V3J clonotypes were defined by identical inferred V gene, J gene, and CDR3 amino acid sequence. Percentage overlap between repertoires was computed as shared unique clonotypes divided by the size of the smaller repertoire. Three approaches were used to assess repertoire richness: RTK rarefaction, the Chao1 estimator, and Recon v2.1 estimates of unobserved clonotypes. Generation probabilities were computed with OLGA for all TCRbeta clonotypes obtained by the gDNA method from several donors. Imported from immuneACCESS, the table was reduced by TCRdb to in-frame sequences with V and J called. These copies leave out some clones; in studies compared against another copy, an unresolved V gene accounts for under half, and the cause of the remainder is not known. V, J and clone size derive from that table, while D and trimming were established from the DNA sequence. In all, the sample holds about 2 million clones, and about 95% of those were seen once. The ten largest make up roughly 1.2% of the sample.

CD8 naive samples were CD45RO-negative cells positively selected for CCR7, giving a CD45RA+CCR7+ population that excluded TemRA cells. Healthy HIV-negative adults with no recently reported acute infections or vaccinations were included as donors. Only Caucasian adults living in Nashville, Tennessee, USA were represented among the donors. Blood was collected by leukapheresis, and PBMCs were isolated by Ficoll-Histopaque density gradient centrifugation and then cryopreserved in liquid nitrogen vapor phase. Analytical flow cytometry was used to check the purity and quantity of each magnetically sorted T cell population. From each sorted fraction, genomic DNA was isolated and quantified by UV absorbance on a Nanodrop 2000c.

Rearrangement joined TRBV6-1 to TRBJ2-1; TRBD2 might be the D gene, on 5 matching bases. The receptor comes from a man younger than 35 in good health. Sequenced material: naive CD8+ T cells sorted from blood. What this sample's cell subset or site label stands for: CD45RA+CCR7+. The CDR3 protein sequence reads: CASSRTEYNEQFF. The nucleotides are TGTGCCAGCAGTCGGACTGAGTACAATGAGCAGTTCTTC.